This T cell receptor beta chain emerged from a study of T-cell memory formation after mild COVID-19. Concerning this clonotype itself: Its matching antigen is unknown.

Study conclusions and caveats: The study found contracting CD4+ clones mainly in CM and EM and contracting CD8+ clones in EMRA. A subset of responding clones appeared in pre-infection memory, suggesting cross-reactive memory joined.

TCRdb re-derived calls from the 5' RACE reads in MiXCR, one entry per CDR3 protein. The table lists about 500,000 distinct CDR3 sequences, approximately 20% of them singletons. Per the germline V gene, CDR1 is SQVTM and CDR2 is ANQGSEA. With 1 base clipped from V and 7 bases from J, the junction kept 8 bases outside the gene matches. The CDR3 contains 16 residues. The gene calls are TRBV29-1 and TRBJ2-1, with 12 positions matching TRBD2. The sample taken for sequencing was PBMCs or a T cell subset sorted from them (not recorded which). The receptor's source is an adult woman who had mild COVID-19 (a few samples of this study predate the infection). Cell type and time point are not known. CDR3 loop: CSVEGLAGAPGNEQFF. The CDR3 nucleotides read TGCAGCGTTGAAGGACTAGCGGGAGCCCCGGGGAATGAGCAGTTCTTC.